The 14 T cell receptor beta chains listed next were all sequenced from one sample in a study of blood T cell repertoires in COVID-19. The assay was immunoSEQ multiplex PCR, and TCRdb's table has in-frame clones only and misses some. The sample has 150,000 to 190,000 clones, about 86% seen once. What was sequenced was PBMCs or T cells enriched from blood (not recorded which). The receptor set was obtained from a man in his fifties who had recovered from COVID-19.

The table lists this clone with a few counts. Other DNA sequences in this specimen translate into the identical CDR3. This sequence joins TRBV4-1 and TRBJ1-2, with 7 bases lining up with TRBD1. The CDR3 is made up of 15 amino acids. The J segment lost 0 bases and the V segment lost 1 base, leaving 2 bases of the junction unmatched. CDR1 and CDR2 (germline): MGHRA, YSYEKL. CDR3 bases: TGCGCCAGCAGCCAAGGGACAGGAGCTAACTATGGCTACACCTTC. Its translation is CASSQGTGANYGYTF.

The rearrangement joins TRBV18 to TRBJ2-1; no firm D call. Trimming left V 4 bases short and J 0 bases short, with 7 bases between. The CDR3 totals 14 residues. CDR1 and CDR2 from the germline V gene are KGHSH and LQKENI. The CDR3 DNA reads TGTGCCAGCTCACAACAGAGCTCCTACAATGAGCAGTTCTTC. It encodes CASSQQSSYNEQFF.

The V call is TRBV6-5, the J call TRBJ2-7, with D possibly being TRBD1 (6 bases). Trimming pared 2 bases from V and 1 base from J, leaving 12 bases between. The CDR3 extends over 15 amino acids. Germline V gene sequence: CDR1 MNHEY, CDR2 SVGAGI. The CDR3 region is CASSYRAGESYEQYF. The CDR3 DNA follows: TGTGCCAGCAGTTACCGGGCAGGGGAGTCCTACGAGCAGTACTTC.

This clone was counted a single time. The CDR3 protein is CASSMGLAVTYEQYF. The CDR3 bases are TGTGCCAGCAGCATGGGACTAGCGGTGACCTACGAGCAGTACTTC. This chain links TRBV11-2 with TRBJ2-7; 11 nucleotides agree with TRBD2. There are 15 residues in the CDR3. V trimming: 5 bases; J trimming: 2 bases; junction bases outside the gene matches: 5. Germline V gives CDR1 SGHAT, CDR2 FQNNGV.

This chain joins TRBV6-5 and TRBJ2-3; TRBD1 might be the D (6 bases). From germline, CDR1 is MNHEY and CDR2 SVGAGI. Trimming pared 5 bases from V and 2 bases from J, leaving 14 bases between. The CDR3 has 15 amino acids. The CDR3, as DNA: TGTGCCAGCAGTCGGGACATAGGCCTCACAGATACGCAGTATTTT. Amino acid sequence: CASSRDIGLTDTQYF.

V is TRBV29-1 and J is TRBJ1-1; no clear D gene. CDR3 size: 13 residues. Trimming took off 4 bases at V and 2 bases at J, with 11 bases between the two ends. CDR1 SQVTM and CDR2 ANQGSEA come from the germline V gene. The CDR3 here is CSVGGDLNTEAFF. The CDR3 nucleotides read TGCAGCGTTGGGGGAGATTTAAACACTGAAGCTTTCTTT.

The chain couples TRBV29-1 to TRBJ2-1; D is perhaps TRBD1 (5 bases). Germline CDR1 reads SQVTM; CDR2 reads ANQGSEA. This CDR3 is built from 13 residues. Trimming removed 1 base at V and 6 bases at J, with 10 bases between. CDR3 sequence (DNA): TGCAGCGTTGAAGGTCAGGGAATCAATGAGCAGTTCTTC. Its translation is CSVEGQGINEQFF.

The chain links TRBV2 to TRBJ1-6; TRBD1 aligns across 8 bases. The germline CDR1 and CDR2 sequences are SNHLY and FYNNEI. The CDR3 length is 14 residues. Losses at the gene ends were 6 bases for V and 9 bases for J; bases not matched to a gene: 7. The CDR3 loop is CASRTQGALSPLHF. The CDR3 region has the DNA TGTGCCAGCAGAACCCAGGGGGCGCTTTCACCCCTCCACTTT.

The rearrangement uses TRBV2 and TRBJ1-2; TRBD1 aligns across 9 bases. Trimming took 4 bases from V and 4 from J; bases not matched to a gene: 7. This CDR3 has 15 residues. From germline, CDR1 is SNHLY and CDR2 FYNNEI. The CDR3: CASSGTGGGGYGYTF. Here the CDR3 DNA reads TGTGCCAGCAGTGGTACAGGGGGCGGTGGCTATGGCTACACCTTC.

The CDR3 region is CASSEYGAVSGNTIYF. The CDR3 DNA sequence: TGTGCCAGCAGTGAATATGGAGCAGTCTCTGGAAACACCATATATTTT. This chain links TRBV25-1 with TRBJ1-3; D is unresolved. Germline V lookup: CDR1 MGHDK, CDR2 SYGVNS. The length of the CDR3 is 16 residues. V was trimmed by 0 bases and J by 0 bases, leaving 9 bases between them.

J is TRBJ2-5 and V is TRBV6-2 or TRBV6-3; 10 nucleotides line up with TRBD1. From germline, CDR1 is MNHEY and CDR2 SVGEGT. V trimming: 6 bases; J trimming: 3 bases; junction bases outside the gene matches: 7. CDR3 length: 15 amino acids. The CDR3 coding sequence is TGTGCCAGCAGACCTCCGGGACAGGGGAAAGAGACCCAGTACTTC. Protein sequence: CASRPPGQGKETQYF.

This CDR3 reads CASSLEGTGGVGNTIYF. The CDR3 region has the DNA TGTGCCAGCAGCTTAGAAGGGACAGGGGGCGTTGGAAACACCATATATTTT. The genes are TRBV7-6 and TRBJ1-3; 12 nucleotides line up with TRBD1. Germline V gene sequence: CDR1 SGHVS, CDR2 FNYEAQ. This CDR3 is built from 17 residues. Trimming took 1 base from V and 3 from J; bases not matched to a gene: 4.

The chain links TRBV6-1 to TRBJ2-7; 10 bases match TRBD2. Looked up from germline, CDR1 is MNHNS and CDR2 is SASEGT. J lost 2 bases, V lost 2 bases, and 6 bases had no gene match. The CDR3 contains 16 residues. The CDR3 DNA follows: TGTGCCAGCAGTGAACACCACAGCGGGGGGGCCTACGAGCAGTACTTC. This sequence encodes CASSEHHSGGAYEQYF.

The chain has TRBV7-6 and TRBJ1-4; D might be TRBD1 (5 bases). This CDR3 region has 14 residues. CDR1 and CDR2 (germline): SGHVS, FNYEAQ. Trimming removed 4 bases from V and 4 bases from J, with 10 bases in between. The CDR3 nucleotides read TGTGCCAGCAGCTCGGGACTTCTTAATGAAAAACTGTTTTTT. Its protein product is CASSSGLLNEKLFF.